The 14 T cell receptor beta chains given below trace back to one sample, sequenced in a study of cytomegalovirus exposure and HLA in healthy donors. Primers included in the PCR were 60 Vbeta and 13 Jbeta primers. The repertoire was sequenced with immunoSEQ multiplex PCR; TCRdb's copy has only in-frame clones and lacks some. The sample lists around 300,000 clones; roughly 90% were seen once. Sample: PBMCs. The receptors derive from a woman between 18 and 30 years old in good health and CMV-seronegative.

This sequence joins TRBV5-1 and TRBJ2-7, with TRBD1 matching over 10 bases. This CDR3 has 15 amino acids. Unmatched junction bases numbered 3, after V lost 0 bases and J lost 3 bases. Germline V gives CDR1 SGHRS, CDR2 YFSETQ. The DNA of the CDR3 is TGCGCCAGCAGCTTGGGACAGGGGGCTTACTACGAGCAGTACTTC. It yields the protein CASSLGQGAYYEQYF.

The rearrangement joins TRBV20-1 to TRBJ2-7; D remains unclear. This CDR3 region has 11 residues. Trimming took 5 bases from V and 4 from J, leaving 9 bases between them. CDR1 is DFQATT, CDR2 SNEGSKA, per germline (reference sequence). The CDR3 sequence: CSAPKQYEQYF. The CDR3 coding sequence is TGCAGTGCTCCGAAACAGTACGAGCAGTACTTC.

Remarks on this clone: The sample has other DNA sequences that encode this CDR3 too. CDR3 sequence reads: CASSLVVNTEAFF. The CDR3 DNA reads TGCGCCAGCAGTTTAGTAGTGAACACTGAAGCTTTCTTT. The chain is built from TRBV5-1 and TRBJ1-1; no clear D. Trimming pared 5 bases from V and 0 bases from J, leaving 8 bases between. The germline CDR1 and CDR2 sequences are SGHRS and YFSETQ. The CDR3 spans 13 residues.

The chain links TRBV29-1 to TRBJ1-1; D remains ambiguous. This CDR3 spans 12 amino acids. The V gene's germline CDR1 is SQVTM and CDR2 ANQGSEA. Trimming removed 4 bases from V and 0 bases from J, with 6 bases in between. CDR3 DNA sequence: TGCAGCGTTGGGCAGGTGAACACTGAAGCTTTCTTT. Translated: CSVGQVNTEAFF.

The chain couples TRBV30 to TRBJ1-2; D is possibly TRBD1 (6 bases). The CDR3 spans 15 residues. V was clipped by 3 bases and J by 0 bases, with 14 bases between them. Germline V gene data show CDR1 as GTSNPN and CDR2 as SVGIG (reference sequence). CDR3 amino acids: CAWSGIRTANYGYTF. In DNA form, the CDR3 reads TGTGCCTGGAGCGGCATACGGACAGCTAACTATGGCTACACCTTC.

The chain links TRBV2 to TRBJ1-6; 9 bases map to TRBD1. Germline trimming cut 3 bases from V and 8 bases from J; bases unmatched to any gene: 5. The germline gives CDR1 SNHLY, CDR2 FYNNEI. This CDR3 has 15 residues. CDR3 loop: CASSEGTGFDSPLHF. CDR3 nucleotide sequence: TGTGCCAGCAGTGAGGGGACAGGGTTTGATTCACCCCTCCACTTT. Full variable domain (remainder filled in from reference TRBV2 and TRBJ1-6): EPEVTQTPSHQVTQMGQEVILRCVPISNHLYFYWYRQILGQKVEFLVSFYNNEISEKSEIFDDQFSVERPDGSNFTLKIRSTKLEDSAMYFCASSEGTGFDSPLHFGNGTRLTVT.

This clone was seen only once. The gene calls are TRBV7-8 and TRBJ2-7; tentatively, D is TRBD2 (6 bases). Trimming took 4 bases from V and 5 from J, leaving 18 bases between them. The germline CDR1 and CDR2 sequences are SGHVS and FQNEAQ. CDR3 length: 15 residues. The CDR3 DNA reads TGTGCCAGCAGCTCCCAGGACTACACCCTTGACGAGCAGTACTTC. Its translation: CASSSQDYTLDEQYF.

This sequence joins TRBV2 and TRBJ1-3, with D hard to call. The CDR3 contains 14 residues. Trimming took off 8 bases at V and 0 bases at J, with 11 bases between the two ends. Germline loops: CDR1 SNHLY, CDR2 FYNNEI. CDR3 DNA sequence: TGTGCCAGCGAGGAGGTTAACTCTGGAAACACCATATATTTT. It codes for CASEEVNSGNTIYF.

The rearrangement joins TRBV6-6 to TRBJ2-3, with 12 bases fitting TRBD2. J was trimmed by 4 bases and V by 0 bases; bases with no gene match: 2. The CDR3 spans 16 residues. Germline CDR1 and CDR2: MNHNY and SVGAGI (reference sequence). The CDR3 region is CASSYSTSGGADTQYF. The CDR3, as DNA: TGTGCCAGCAGTTACTCGACTAGCGGGGGCGCAGATACGCAGTATTTT.

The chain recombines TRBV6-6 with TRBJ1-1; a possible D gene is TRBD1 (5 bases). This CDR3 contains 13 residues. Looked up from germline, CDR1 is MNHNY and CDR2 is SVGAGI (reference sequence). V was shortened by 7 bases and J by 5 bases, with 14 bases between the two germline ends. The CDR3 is CASNPARGTEAFF. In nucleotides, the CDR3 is TGTGCCAGCAACCCAGCCCGGGGGACTGAAGCTTTCTTT.

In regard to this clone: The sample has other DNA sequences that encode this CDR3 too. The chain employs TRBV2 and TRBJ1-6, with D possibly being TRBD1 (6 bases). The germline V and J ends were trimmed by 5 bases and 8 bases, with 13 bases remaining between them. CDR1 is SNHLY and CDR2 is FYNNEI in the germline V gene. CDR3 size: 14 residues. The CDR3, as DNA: TGTGCCAGCAGTCGGACAGCATCAGATTCACCCCTCCACTTT. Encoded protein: CASSRTASDSPLHF.

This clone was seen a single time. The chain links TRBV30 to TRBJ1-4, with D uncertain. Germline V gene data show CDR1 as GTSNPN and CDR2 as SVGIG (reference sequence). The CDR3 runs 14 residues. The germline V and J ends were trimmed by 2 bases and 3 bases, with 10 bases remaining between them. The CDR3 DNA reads TGTGCCTGGAGTAGAAATCGGGCTAATGAAAAACTGTTTTTT. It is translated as CAWSRNRANEKLFF.

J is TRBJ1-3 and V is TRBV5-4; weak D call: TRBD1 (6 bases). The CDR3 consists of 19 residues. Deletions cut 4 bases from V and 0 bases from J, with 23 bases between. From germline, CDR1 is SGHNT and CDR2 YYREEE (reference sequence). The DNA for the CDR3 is TGTGCCAGCAGCCCTGAGCCGACAGGCGGCGTACTCTCTGGAAACACCATATATTTT. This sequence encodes CASSPEPTGGVLSGNTIYF.

The CDR3 spells CASSLGGLAGNQETQYF. The DNA for the CDR3 is TGCGCCAGCAGCTTGGGTGGACTAGCGGGGAACCAAGAGACCCAGTACTTC. The chain uses TRBV5-1 and TRBJ2-5; 12 bases match TRBD2. The CDR3 spans 17 residues. The V gene's germline CDR1 is SGHRS and CDR2 YFSETQ. V shed 0 bases, J shed 0 bases, and the junction held 3 bases outside the gene matches.